These 25 T cell receptor beta chains were all obtained from the same sample, sequenced in a study of CD8+ T cells in alopecia areata. The sequencing template was cDNA reverse transcribed from extracted RNA. TCRdb keeps only in-frame clones here, not all; method: immunoSEQ multiplex PCR. The profile covers 250,000 to 350,000 clones, with 60% appearing a single time and around 0.92% taken by the ten largest. Treatment: oral pan-JAK inhibitor, 5-10 mg twice daily. This specimen consisted of CD4+ T cells sorted from blood, obtained at approximately week 51, from a patient treated with tofacitinib. The receptors here all came from a human donor with alopecia areata.

This clone has just a few counts. This chain uses TRBV27 with TRBJ2-7, with TRBD1 as a possible D gene (5 bases). The CDR3 is 13 residues long. Germline V gene data show CDR1 as MNHEY and CDR2 as SMNVEV (reference sequence). V was clipped by 2 bases and J by 9 bases, with 14 bases between them. This CDR3 reads CASSLAGHVGQYF. CDR3 DNA sequence: TGTGCCAGCAGTTTAGCAGGGCATGTTGGGCAGTACTTC.

The chain couples TRBV19 to TRBJ2-7, with D tentatively TRBD2 (6 bases). V was pared by 5 bases and J by 4 bases, with 12 bases between. Looked up from germline, CDR1 is LNHDA and CDR2 is SQIVND (reference sequence). This CDR3 is built from 13 residues. The CDR3 bases are TGTGCCAGTAGTCCCGCGGGGAAATACGAGCAGTACTTC. Its translation is CASSPAGKYEQYF.

CDR3 region: CATSSIDVRRQETQYF. CDR3 nucleotide sequence: TGTGCCACCAGCAGCATAGATGTTAGGAGGCAAGAGACCCAGTACTTC. The chain combines TRBV15 with TRBJ2-5, with a possible D match to TRBD2 (5 bases). V dropped 3 bases and J dropped 2 bases, with 16 bases sitting between them. Germline V gene sequence: CDR1 LNHNV, CDR2 YYDKDF (reference sequence). The CDR3 contains 16 residues.

A remark on this clone: Other DNA sequences of this sample code for an identical CDR3. V and J are TRBV5-1 and TRBJ2-1; D is unclear. Per the germline V gene, CDR1 is SGHRS and CDR2 is YFSETQ. V was shortened by 0 bases and J by 4 bases, with 5 bases between the two germline ends. The CDR3 has 13 residues. The CDR3, as DNA: TGCGCCAGCAGCTTGGGGGGTTACAATGAGCAGTTCTTC. Protein: CASSLGGYNEQFF.

The V gene is TRBV30, the J gene TRBJ1-4; D is perhaps TRBD1 (5 bases). CDR3 length equals 16 residues. Germline loops: CDR1 GTSNPN, CDR2 SVGIG (reference sequence). The V end was cut by 2 bases, the J end by 8 bases, with 21 bases between. This chain's CDR3 is CAWSTGTEILEEKLFF. The CDR3 nucleotides read TGTGCCTGGAGTACAGGAACGGAGATCCTGGAGGAAAAACTGTTTTTT.

In this sample, this clone turned up a few times. CDR3 loop: CASSENRALGYNEQFF. CDR3 nucleotides: TGTGCCAGCAGTGAAAACAGGGCCCTAGGGTACAATGAGCAGTTCTTC. The chain is built from TRBV25-1 and TRBJ2-1; a weak D match, TRBD1 (6 bases). V shed 2 bases and J shed 4 bases, with 15 bases lying between them. This CDR3 region has 16 residues. CDR1 is MGHDK, CDR2 SYGVNS, per germline.

Only one count was recorded for this clone. The chain links TRBV14 to TRBJ2-5, with 7 positions matching TRBD1. V trimming: 1 base; J trimming: 0 bases; junction bases outside the gene matches: 5. Germline V gene lookup returns CDR1 SGHDN and CDR2 FVKESK. CDR3 length: 16 amino acids. Here the CDR3 DNA reads TGTGCCAGCAGCCAAGGCGGACAGGCGTACCAAGAGACCCAGTACTTC. The encoded protein is CASSQGGQAYQETQYF.

J is TRBJ2-2 and V is TRBV10-3; the match to TRBD1 covers 7 bases. In germline, CDR1 is ENHRY, CDR2 SYGVKD. This CDR3 is 14 amino acids long. V lost 7 bases and J lost 6; bases outside the gene matches: 8. CDR3 protein: CAITEGALAGELFF. For the CDR3, the DNA is TGTGCCATCACCGAGGGGGCGTTGGCCGGGGAGCTGTTTTTT.

This clone appeared a few times. The chain employs TRBV7-2 and TRBJ2-3, with D maybe TRBD2 (5 bases). The V and J ends lost 3 bases and 10 bases respectively, with 11 bases between them. Germline-derived CDR1 and CDR2 are SGHTA and FQGNSA. This CDR3 comprises 12 residues. The CDR3 spells CASSFWTEAQYF. The CDR3, as DNA: TGTGCCAGCAGCTTTTGGACTGAAGCGCAGTATTTT.

The chain employs TRBV11-3 and TRBJ2-2, with 7 bases fitting TRBD1. V trimming: 4 bases; J trimming: 6 bases; junction bases outside the gene matches: 2. Germline assignment: CDR1 SGHNT and CDR2 YENEEA. This CDR3 comprises 13 residues. The DNA for the CDR3 is TGTGCCAGCAGCTCGGACAGGCCCGGGGAGCTGTTTTTT. It translates to CASSSDRPGELFF.

The rearrangement links TRBV5-4 to TRBJ2-1; 12 positions match TRBD2. The CDR3 is 14 residues long. CDR1 and CDR2 (germline): SGHNT, YYREEE (reference sequence). Losses at the gene ends were 2 bases for V and 10 bases for J; bases not matched to a gene: 4. CDR3 loop: CASSFPSGGVEQFF. The DNA for the CDR3 is TGTGCCAGCAGCTTTCCTAGCGGGGGGGTGGAGCAGTTCTTC.

DNA for the CDR3: TGCAGCGCCGCACACGGGGCGACTAATGAAAAACTGTTTTTT. This codes for CSAAHGATNEKLFF. V and J are TRBV29-1 and TRBJ1-4, with D possibly being TRBD1 (5 bases). Trimming removed 7 bases from V and 2 bases from J, with 14 bases in between. The V gene's germline CDR1 is SQVTM and CDR2 ANQGSEA. This CDR3 spans 14 amino acids.

The genes are TRBV29-1 and TRBJ2-1; tentatively, D is TRBD1 or TRBD2 (6 bases each). The ends were cut back, 4 bases at V and 8 bases at J, with 12 bases in the middle. The germline gives CDR1 SQVTM, CDR2 ANQGSEA. This CDR3 has 12 amino acids. The CDR3 sequence is CSVGDRGDEQFF. CDR3 sequence (DNA): TGCAGCGTTGGGGATAGGGGGGATGAGCAGTTCTTC.

The V gene is TRBV5-1, the J gene TRBJ2-2, with D uncertain. The CDR3 spans 14 residues. Germline lookup yields CDR1 SGHRS and CDR2 YFSETQ. Trimming cost V 0 bases and J 4 bases, with 7 bases left between them. CDR3 in amino acids: CASSLEGFTGELFF. CDR3 bases: TGCGCCAGCAGCTTGGAGGGATTCACCGGGGAGCTGTTTTTT.

The chain has TRBV2 and TRBJ1-2; unclear D gene. Germline V gives CDR1 SNHLY, CDR2 FYNNEI. Between the trimmed V and J ends, which lost 6 bases and 2 bases, there was a span of 13 bases. CDR3 length: 14 amino acids. The CDR3 region has the DNA TGTGCCAGCAGCTTCCGGGCGCCCAACTATGGCTACACCTTC. Translated: CASSFRAPNYGYTF.

The gene calls are TRBV15 and TRBJ2-7; D remains unclear. CDR3 size: 12 residues. Trimming stripped 1 base from V and 5 bases from J, with 6 bases between. CDR1 and CDR2 from the germline V gene are LNHNV and YYDKDF (reference sequence). CDR3 loop: CATSRAFDEQYF. The CDR3 DNA follows: TGTGCCACCAGCAGAGCTTTTGACGAGCAGTACTTC.

This sequence joins TRBV29-1 and TRBJ1-3; no definite D call. The CDR3 contains 14 residues. Trimming cost V 1 base and J 0 bases, with 7 bases left between them. CDR1 and CDR2 (germline): SQVTM, ANQGSEA. In DNA, the CDR3 is TGCAGCGTTGAAGGACGCCGCTCTGGAAACACCATATATTTT. Translation: CSVEGRRSGNTIYF.

The rearrangement uses TRBV4-3 and TRBJ2-1; 11 nucleotides match TRBD2. V dropped 4 bases and J dropped 3; count of bases not matched to a gene: 2. This CDR3 is 15 amino acids long. Germline assignment: CDR1 LGHNA and CDR2 YSLEER. CDR3 sequence reads: CASSRTSGGYNEQFF. CDR3 DNA: TGCGCCAGCAGCCGAACTAGCGGGGGCTACAATGAGCAGTTCTTC.

The chain uses TRBV6-6 and TRBJ1-2, with TRBD1 as a possible D gene (5 bases). The CDR3 extends over 14 amino acids. Germline V gene sequence: CDR1 MNHNY, CDR2 SVGAGI (reference sequence). The V end was cut by 9 bases, the J end by 3 bases, with 17 bases between. CDR3 loop: CASWARGKDYGYTF. In DNA, the CDR3 is TGTGCCAGTTGGGCTAGGGGTAAGGACTATGGCTACACCTTC.

The table lists this clone with a few counts. Different DNA sequences within this sample yield the same CDR3. The chain links TRBV13 to TRBJ2-7; D not certain. In germline, CDR1 is PRHDT, CDR2 FYEKMQ (reference sequence). This CDR3 comprises 12 residues. Trimming shortened V by 4 bases and J by 0 bases, and 4 bases separated the two germline ends. The CDR3 loop reads CASSSSSYEQYF. The CDR3, as DNA: TGTGCCAGCAGCTCCAGCTCCTACGAGCAGTACTTC.

With regard to this clone: The same CDR3 also results from other DNA sequences found in this sample. The chain uses TRBV29-1 and TRBJ2-2; D gene ambiguous. Trimming cost V 3 bases and J 1 base, with 6 bases left between them. The CDR3 extends over 13 amino acids. Germline assignment: CDR1 SQVTM and CDR2 ANQGSEA. Written as DNA, the CDR3 is TGCAGCGTTGACATTGGGAACACCGGGGAGCTGTTTTTT. As protein: CSVDIGNTGELFF.

The J gene is TRBJ1-1, the V gene TRBV9; D is unclear. The V and J ends lost 2 bases and 5 bases respectively, with 10 bases between them. Germline V gives CDR1 SGDLS, CDR2 YYNGEE. The CDR3 runs to 13 residues. The CDR3 reads CASSVNSGTEAFF. CDR3 nucleotides: TGTGCCAGCAGCGTCAACTCCGGGACTGAAGCTTTCTTT. Looking up the rest from reference TRBV9 and TRBJ1-1 gives the full variable domain: DSGVTQTPKHLITATGQRVTLRCSPRSGDLSVYWYQQSLDQGLQFLIQYYNGEERAKGNILERFSAQQFPDLHSELNLSSLELGDSALYFCASSVNSGTEAFFGQGTRLTVV.

The V gene is TRBV25-1, the J gene TRBJ1-2; D possibly corresponds to TRBD1 (5 bases). Germline CDR1 is MGHDK and CDR2 is SYGVNS. V lost 5 bases and J 8 bases, leaving 15 bases between the germline ends. The CDR3 is 13 residues long. The CDR3 protein is CASSHPGGAGYTF. CDR3 nucleotide sequence: TGTGCCAGCAGTCACCCTGGCGGGGCGGGCTACACCTTC.

V is TRBV18 and J is TRBJ2-4; the D is unclear. Germline CDR1 reads KGHSH; CDR2 reads LQKENI. This CDR3 spans 17 amino acids. The V end was cut by 0 bases, the J end by 0 bases, with 12 bases between. The CDR3: CASSPPGQEIAKNIQYF. The CDR3 coding sequence is TGTGCCAGCTCACCACCCGGGCAGGAGATAGCCAAAAACATTCAGTACTTC.

The rearrangement links TRBV29-1 to TRBJ1-5; a possible D gene is TRBD1 (6 bases). The V end was cut by 7 bases, the J end by 1 base, with 14 bases between. The CDR3 length is 14 residues. From germline, CDR1 is SQVTM and CDR2 ANQGSEA. CDR3 DNA: TGCAGCGCACCAGGGGATTTCAGCAATCAGCCCCAGCATTTT. Amino acid sequence: CSAPGDFSNQPQHF.